The 22 T cell receptor beta chains presented below share a single source sample, sequenced in a study of T-cell memory formation after mild COVID-19. TCRdb independently ran MiXCR on the 5' RACE reads; one entry per CDR3 protein. The repertoire holds almost 350,000 distinct CDR3 sequences, 20% to 25% seen once, with roughly a fifth in the top ten. Material for sequencing was PBMCs or a T cell subset sorted from them (not recorded which). The receptors stem from a man younger than 35 who had mild COVID-19 (a few samples of this study predate the infection). Cell type and time point are not known.

This clonotype was recorded a few times. This chain joins TRBV7-3 and TRBJ2-1; 7 bases agree with TRBD1. This CDR3 has 17 amino acids. Per the germline V gene, CDR1 is SGHTA and CDR2 is FQGTGA. Trimming removed 5 bases from V and 6 bases from J; junction bases left unmatched: 16. The CDR3 reads CASSLRPDRVSANEQFF. CDR3 coding DNA: TGTGCCAGCAGCCTAAGACCCGACAGGGTTTCTGCCAATGAGCAGTTCTTC.

This clonotype was counted a few times. CDR3 nucleotide sequence: TGTGCCAGCAGTGTGGGCCCAGGCGTGGAGCAGTTCTTC. This sequence encodes CASSVGPGVEQFF. The genes are TRBV7-3 and TRBJ2-1; D gene unclear. The CDR3 length is 13 residues. V lost 6 bases to trimming and J lost 10 bases, with 16 bases between them. Germline V gene sequence: CDR1 SGHTA, CDR2 FQGTGA.

This clonotype was recorded at least ten times. This chain connects TRBV7-2 to TRBJ2-1; no firm D call. V lost 3 bases and J 7 bases, leaving 13 bases between the germline ends. The germline CDR1 and CDR2 sequences are SGHTA and FQGNSA. The CDR3 is 14 residues long. Here the CDR3 reads CASSLYLPANEQFF. DNA of the CDR3: TGTGCCAGCAGCTTGTATCTCCCCGCGAATGAGCAGTTCTTC.

The rearrangement uses TRBV2 and TRBJ1-1; D is possibly TRBD1 (5 bases). Germline CDR1 reads SNHLY; CDR2 reads FYNNEI. V lost 5 bases and J lost 7, with 11 bases in between. The CDR3 has 12 residues. The CDR3 here is CASSYRDFEAFF. CDR3 coding DNA: TGTGCCAGCAGTTACCGGGACTTTGAAGCTTTCTTT. Based on the CDR3 plus reference TRBV2 and TRBJ1-1, the full variable domain is EPEVTQTPSHQVTQMGQEVILRCVPISNHLYFYWYRQILGQKVEFLVSFYNNEISEKSEIFDDQFSVERPDGSNFTLKIRSTKLEDSAMYFCASSYRDFEAFFGQGTRLTVV.

This clonotype was detected only a few times. The rearrangement links TRBV7-9 to TRBJ2-3, with TRBD2 identical over 9 bases. This CDR3 spans 16 amino acids. The germline gives CDR1 SEHNR, CDR2 FQNEAQ (reference sequence). V lost 2 bases and J lost 4; bases outside the gene matches: 7. The CDR3 is CASSLTRVAGADTQYF. In DNA form, the CDR3 reads TGTGCCAGCAGCTTAACCCGGGTAGCGGGGGCAGATACGCAGTATTTT.

In this sample, this clonotype turned up a few times. This CDR3 reads CSAPRGGGRAETQYF. The CDR3 coding sequence is TGCAGTGCTCCCCGAGGGGGGGGCCGGGCAGAGACCCAGTACTTC. V is TRBV20-1 and J is TRBJ2-5, with D perhaps TRBD2 (7 bases). This CDR3 comprises 15 residues. Trimming removed 5 bases at V and 4 bases at J, with 20 bases between. Germline lookup yields CDR1 DFQATT and CDR2 SNEGSKA (reference sequence).

This clonotype has more than one count but fewer than ten. The chain combines TRBV7-3 with TRBJ1-6, with 11 bases lining up with TRBD1. The CDR3 totals 14 residues. V shed 5 bases and J 8 bases; nucleotides not matched to a gene: 2. Germline CDR1 reads SGHTA; CDR2 reads FQGTGA. CDR3 sequence reads: CASSRGQGDSPLHF. The CDR3 DNA reads as TGTGCCAGCAGCCGGGGACAGGGGGATTCACCCCTCCACTTT. The variable domain in full, with the rest retrieved from reference TRBV7-3 and TRBJ1-6, is GAGVSQTPSNKVTEKGKYVELRCDPISGHTALYWYRQSLGQGPEFLIYFQGTGAADDSGLPNDRFFAVRPEGSVSTLKIQRTERGDSAVYLCASSRGQGDSPLHFGNGTRLTVT.

A few counts support this clonotype. The chain joins TRBV7-3 to TRBJ2-1, with D possibly matching TRBD2 (6 bases). With 5 bases removed from V and 1 base from J, the gap between germline ends came to 15 bases. The CDR3 totals 16 residues. From germline, CDR1 is SGHTA and CDR2 FQGTGA. In nucleotides, the CDR3 is TGTGCCAGCAGCCCATCCTTGACTAGGTCCTACAATGAGCAGTTCTTC. Translated: CASSPSLTRSYNEQFF. Full variable domain (missing parts from reference TRBV7-3 and TRBJ2-1): GAGVSQTPSNKVTEKGKYVELRCDPISGHTALYWYRQSLGQGPEFLIYFQGTGAADDSGLPNDRFFAVRPEGSVSTLKIQRTERGDSAVYLCASSPSLTRSYNEQFFGPGTRLTVL.

This clonotype was found many times. This sequence joins TRBV15 and TRBJ2-1; D is uncertain. Deletions cut 4 bases from V and 0 bases from J, with 7 bases between. The length of the CDR3 is 14 residues. Germline V lookup: CDR1 LNHNV, CDR2 YYDKDF (reference sequence). The DNA of the CDR3 is TGTGCCACCAGCATTCAGAGCTCCTACAATGAGCAGTTCTTC. Translation: CATSIQSSYNEQFF.

The chain uses TRBV4-2 and TRBJ2-1; TRBD1 matches 10 bases. Germline V gene sequence: CDR1 LGHNA, CDR2 YNFKEQ. This CDR3 is 17 amino acids long. The V and J ends lost 1 base and 5 bases, in that order; junction bases with no gene match: 8. The CDR3 loop is CASSQGGGQGVDNEQFF. For the CDR3, the DNA is TGTGCCAGCAGCCAAGGTGGTGGACAGGGGGTAGACAATGAGCAGTTCTTC.

This sequence joins TRBV2 and TRBJ2-7; TRBD2 is a possible D gene (5 bases). The CDR3 runs 15 residues. The germline CDR1 and CDR2 sequences are SNHLY and FYNNEI. The V gene lost 3 bases and the J gene lost 3 bases, with 15 bases spanning the gap. The CDR3 loop is CASSEGKGGFYEQYF. CDR3 coding DNA: TGTGCCAGCAGTGAGGGTAAGGGCGGGTTCTACGAGCAGTACTTC.

The V and J genes are TRBV6-2 or TRBV6-3 and TRBJ2-5; 7 bases fit TRBD2. This CDR3 is 15 amino acids long. CDR1 is MNHEY and CDR2 is SVGEGT in the germline V gene. The junction had 10 bases not matched to a gene; V was cut back by 8 bases and J by 1 base. CDR3 amino acids: CASGPGLPTQETQYF. The CDR3 coding sequence is TGTGCCAGCGGCCCGGGACTACCGACCCAAGAGACCCAGTACTTC.

The chain uses TRBV20-1 and TRBJ2-3; 9 nucleotides agree with TRBD2. V was pared by 6 bases and J by 4 bases, with 8 bases of the junction left unmatched. Germline V gives CDR1 DFQATT, CDR2 SNEGSKA (reference sequence). The CDR3 spans 14 residues. The CDR3 sequence is CSALAGVVADTQYF. Written as DNA, the CDR3 is TGCAGTGCATTAGCGGGGGTAGTCGCAGATACGCAGTATTTT.

The J gene is TRBJ1-4, the V gene TRBV6-2 or TRBV6-3; no reliable D call. V was trimmed by 6 bases and J by 0 bases, leaving 14 bases between them. Germline lookup yields CDR1 MNHEY and CDR2 SVGEGT. CDR3 length equals 16 residues. The CDR3 DNA is TGTGCCAGCAGATCCCTAACGGAGGCAACTAATGAAAAACTGTTTTTT. This gives the protein CASRSLTEATNEKLFF.

There are a few counts of this clonotype. The rearrangement joins TRBV7-6 to TRBJ2-2; TRBD1 might be the D (6 bases). The CDR3 has 17 residues. Germline V gene data show CDR1 as SGHVS and CDR2 as FNYEAQ. Deletions cut 3 bases from V and 1 base from J, with 15 bases between. CDR3 coding DNA: TGTGCCAGCAGCTTCGCCTCGGGACATTTGAACACCGGGGAGCTGTTTTTT. It yields the protein CASSFASGHLNTGELFF.

This clonotype has only a few counts. The rearrangement joins TRBV6-5 to TRBJ1-5, with TRBD1 matching 11 bases. The V and J ends lost 5 bases and 6 bases, in that order; junction bases with no gene match: 6. The germline V gene encodes CDR1 MNHEY and CDR2 SVGAGI. This CDR3 is 15 amino acids long. The CDR3 nucleotides read TGTGCCAGCAGTATCAGGACAGGGGGCGGTCAGCCCCAGCATTTT. It is translated as CASSIRTGGGQPQHF.

The V gene is TRBV7-6, the J gene TRBJ2-3; TRBD1 matches at 9 bases. The CDR3 length is 16 residues. Germline CDR1 reads SGHVS; CDR2 reads FNYEAQ. V shed 4 bases and J 4 bases; nucleotides not matched to a gene: 9. CDR3 loop: CASSSGQGRRSDTQYF. CDR3 bases: TGTGCCAGCAGCTCGGGACAGGGAAGACGGTCAGATACGCAGTATTTT.

The genes are TRBV6-5 and TRBJ2-6; perhaps TRBD1 as D (5 bases). This CDR3 contains 16 residues. CDR1 MNHEY and CDR2 SVGAGI come from the germline V gene. Trimming removed 4 bases from V and 4 bases from J, with 14 bases in between. The CDR3 DNA follows: TGTGCCAGCAGTTTTTCAGGGTCGAAAGGGGCCAACGTCCTGACTTTC. Its translation: CASSFSGSKGANVLTF.

The chain carries TRBV4-3 and TRBJ2-1, with 8 bases identical to TRBD1. The CDR3 covers 16 residues. Germline CDR1 and CDR2: LGHNA and YSLEER. With V trimmed by 1 base and J by 7 bases, 9 bases remained unmatched. CDR3 bases: TGCGCCAGCAGCCAAGTGGCGACAGGGGCGGGGAATGAGCAGTTCTTC. It translates to CASSQVATGAGNEQFF.

As DNA, the CDR3 is TGTGCCAGCAGGTCCACAGGGGCGTCGAGGGGGAGGGGGCAGTTCTTC. Residues: CASRSTGASRGRGQFF. The chain links TRBV11-2 to TRBJ2-1; possibly TRBD1 or TRBD2 for D (7 bases each). V lost 6 bases and J lost 12, with 27 bases in between. CDR1 is SGHAT and CDR2 is FQNNGV in the germline V gene. The CDR3 covers 16 residues.

This clonotype was seen a few times. The rearrangement links TRBV21-1 to TRBJ2-7; the table's D call of TRBD1 was not tested on the DNA. TRBV21-1 is flagged as a pseudogene. CDR3 size: 12 residues. The CDR3 sequence is CPHWGKPEEQYV. The CDR3, as DNA: TGTCCTCACTGGGGCAAACCGGAAGAGCAGTACGTC.

This clonotype was detected ten times or more. The V gene is TRBV12-3 or TRBV12-4, the J gene TRBJ2-5, with 8 nucleotides matching TRBD1. CDR3 length: 14 amino acids. J gave up 4 bases and V 5 bases, and 6 bases lay outside the gene matches. The DNA for the CDR3 is TGTGCCAGCAGTACAGGACAGGGAGTAGAGACCCAGTACTTC. This gives the protein CASSTGQGVETQYF.